Listed below are T cell receptor beta chains from one sample, sequenced in a study of T cells after yellow fever vaccination. MiXCR, applied by TCRdb to the 5' RACE reads, yields one record per CDR3 protein. The sample shows a few hundred thousand distinct CDR3 sequences, less than 20% of them seen only once. Source: PBMCs, taken 15 days after the yellow fever booster vaccination. The receptors derive from a man under 40 who received the YFV17D yellow fever vaccine. Each CDR3 is given with its conserved first and last residue. The order of the fields is CDR3 protein, CDR3 DNA, D gene, V gene, clone size, J gene. D genes are given only for firm matches. Expanded clones get a size class; other rows say once, few or many, or leave the size out.

cdr3_aa: CASSLVILADTGELFF
cdr3_nt: TGCGCCAGCAGCTTGGTAATACTAGCGGACACCGGGGAGCTGTTTTTT
d_call: TRBD2
v_call: TRBV5-1
clone_size: few
j_call: TRBJ2-2

cdr3_aa: CATSDSDTSGSDTQYF
cdr3_nt: TGTGCCACCAGTGATTCGGACACCTCCGGGTCAGATACGCAGTATTTT
d_call: .
v_call: TRBV24-1
clone_size: many
j_call: TRBJ2-3

cdr3_aa: CASSKARDPYQHHNEQFF
cdr3_nt: TGTGCCAGCAGCAAAGCGCGGGACCCTTATCAACACCACAATGAGCAGTTCTTC
d_call: .
v_call: TRBV21-1
clone_size: few
j_call: TRBJ2-1

cdr3_aa: CATSDGKREILGEQFF
cdr3_nt: TGTGCCACCAGTGACGGGAAGCGGGAGATCCTTGGTGAGCAGTTCTTC
d_call: TRBD2
v_call: TRBV24-1
clone_size: .
j_call: TRBJ2-1

cdr3_aa: CASTTAATNEKLFF
cdr3_nt: TGTGCCAGCACCACGGCAGCAACTAATGAAAAACTGTTTTTT
d_call: .
v_call: TRBV25-1
clone_size: few
j_call: TRBJ1-4

cdr3_aa: CASSLVGQGEHPGNTGELFF
cdr3_nt: TGTGCCAGCAGCTTAGTCGGACAGGGAGAACACCCCGGCAACACCGGGGAGCTGTTTTTT
d_call: TRBD1
v_call: TRBV11-2
clone_size: .
j_call: TRBJ2-2

cdr3_aa: CASRESSSYNEQFF
cdr3_nt: TGTGCCAGCAGGGAATCCAGCTCCTACAATGAGCAGTTCTTC
d_call: .
v_call: TRBV7-2
clone_size: .
j_call: TRBJ2-1

cdr3_aa: CASSAGWTSGQETQYF
cdr3_nt: TGCGCCAGCAGCGCCGGTTGGACTAGCGGCCAAGAGACCCAGTACTTC
d_call: TRBD2
v_call: TRBV5-1
clone_size: many
j_call: TRBJ2-5

cdr3_aa: CASSKGLAGNPQYF
cdr3_nt: TGCGCCAGCAGTAAAGGACTAGCGGGGAACCCGCAGTATTTT
d_call: TRBD2
v_call: TRBV10-1
clone_size: .
j_call: TRBJ2-3

cdr3_aa: CASSSEPSHTQYF
cdr3_nt: TGTGCCAGCAGCAGCGAACCCAGTCATACGCAGTATTTT
d_call: .
v_call: TRBV7-3
clone_size: .
j_call: TRBJ2-3

cdr3_aa: CASSFKTSGRRTDTQYF
cdr3_nt: TGTGCCAGCAGCTTCAAAACTAGCGGTCGTCGCACAGATACGCAGTATTTT
d_call: TRBD2
v_call: TRBV3-1
clone_size: .
j_call: TRBJ2-3

cdr3_aa: CASSWGSGSVSEAFF
cdr3_nt: TGTGCCAGCAGCTGGGGTAGTGGGAGCGTCTCTGAAGCTTTCTTT
d_call: .
v_call: TRBV5-4
clone_size: .
j_call: TRBJ1-1

cdr3_aa: CASSYSGFGNYGYTF
cdr3_nt: TGTGCCAGCAGTTACTCAGGGTTCGGGAACTATGGCTACACCTTC
d_call: .
v_call: TRBV6-5
clone_size: .
j_call: TRBJ1-2

cdr3_aa: CASSIGPIQETQYF
cdr3_nt: TGTGCCAGCAGCATCGGCCCAATCCAAGAGACCCAGTACTTC
d_call: .
v_call: TRBV7-9
clone_size: .
j_call: TRBJ2-5

cdr3_aa: CASHRFANTGELFF
cdr3_nt: TGTGCCAGCCACAGATTCGCGAACACCGGGGAGCTGTTTTTT
d_call: .
v_call: TRBV2
clone_size: few
j_call: TRBJ2-2

cdr3_aa: CARNVTDTGELFF
cdr3_nt: TGTGCCCGAAACGTCACCGACACCGGGGAGCTGTTTTTT
d_call: .
v_call: TRBV6-6
clone_size: .
j_call: TRBJ2-2

cdr3_aa: CATRRDHSYNEQFF
cdr3_nt: TGTGCCACCCGCCGGGACCACTCCTACAATGAGCAGTTCTTC
d_call: .
v_call: TRBV2
clone_size: few
j_call: TRBJ2-1

cdr3_aa: CSATGLAGRVQYF
cdr3_nt: TGCAGTGCAACGGGACTAGCGGGAAGGGTGCAGTACTTC
d_call: TRBD2
v_call: TRBV20-1
clone_size: .
j_call: TRBJ2-7

cdr3_aa: CASSRPEYNEQFF
cdr3_nt: TGCGCCAGCAGCAGGCCAGAATACAATGAGCAGTTCTTC
d_call: .
v_call: TRBV5-1
clone_size: .
j_call: TRBJ2-1

cdr3_aa: CASSLRQSAGELFF
cdr3_nt: TGCGCCAGCAGCTTGAGACAGTCCGCCGGGGAGCTGTTTTTT
d_call: .
v_call: TRBV5-1
clone_size: .
j_call: TRBJ2-2

cdr3_aa: CSGGRANTEAFF
cdr3_nt: TGCAGCGGTGGGAGGGCGAACACTGAAGCTTTCTTT
d_call: .
v_call: TRBV29-1
clone_size: few
j_call: TRBJ1-1

cdr3_aa: CATSRDANARTDTQYF
cdr3_nt: TGTGCCACCAGCAGAGATGCCAATGCTCGCACAGATACGCAGTATTTT
d_call: .
v_call: TRBV15
clone_size: few
j_call: TRBJ2-3

cdr3_aa: CASSATGTGGAKNIQYF
cdr3_nt: TGTGCCAGCAGTGCAACCGGGACAGGGGGCGCGAAAAACATTCAGTACTTC
d_call: TRBD1
v_call: TRBV6-1
clone_size: .
j_call: TRBJ2-4

cdr3_aa: CASSATGTDTQYF
cdr3_nt: TGTGCCAGCAGTGCTACAGGGACAGATACGCAGTATTTT
d_call: .
v_call: TRBV12-3/TRBV12-4
clone_size: few
j_call: TRBJ2-3

cdr3_aa: CSAVAGQGDYGYTF
cdr3_nt: TGCAGTGCCGTGGCTGGGCAGGGGGACTATGGCTACACCTTC
d_call: TRBD1
v_call: TRBV20-1
clone_size: .
j_call: TRBJ1-2

cdr3_aa: CASKEWEAKNIQYF
cdr3_nt: TGTGCCAGCAAGGAATGGGAAGCCAAAAACATTCAGTACTTC
d_call: .
v_call: TRBV6-1
clone_size: .
j_call: TRBJ2-4

cdr3_aa: CASSLVIANNEQFF
cdr3_nt: TGTGCCAGCAGCTTAGTAATAGCTAACAATGAGCAGTTCTTC
d_call: .
v_call: TRBV7-2
clone_size: few
j_call: TRBJ2-1

cdr3_aa: CASNPVEAKNIQYF
cdr3_nt: TGTGCCAGCAACCCAGTGGAAGCCAAAAACATTCAGTACTTC
d_call: .
v_call: TRBV28
clone_size: few
j_call: TRBJ2-4

cdr3_aa: CSAPGRAGYNEQFF
cdr3_nt: TGCAGTGCCCCCGGCAGGGCCGGCTACAATGAGCAGTTCTTC
d_call: .
v_call: TRBV20-1
clone_size: .
j_call: TRBJ2-1

cdr3_aa: CASSSATGNEQFF
cdr3_nt: TGTGCCAGCAGTTCCGCAACAGGGAATGAGCAGTTCTTC
d_call: .
v_call: TRBV12-3/TRBV12-4
clone_size: .
j_call: TRBJ2-1

cdr3_aa: CASSPVRGSYEQYF
cdr3_nt: TGTGCCAGCTCACCAGTGCGCGGTTCCTACGAGCAGTACTTC
d_call: .
v_call: TRBV18
clone_size: few
j_call: TRBJ2-7

cdr3_aa: CASTPDRINQPQHF
cdr3_nt: TGTGCCAGCACCCCGGACAGGATCAATCAGCCCCAGCATTTT
d_call: TRBD1
v_call: TRBV6-2/TRBV6-3
clone_size: .
j_call: TRBJ1-5

cdr3_aa: CASSEGRFYEQYF
cdr3_nt: TGTGCCAGCAGTGAGGGCAGATTCTACGAGCAGTACTTC
d_call: .
v_call: TRBV25-1
clone_size: .
j_call: TRBJ2-7

cdr3_aa: CASSKAPDYLTGTYPYEQYF
cdr3_nt: TGTGCCAGCAGCAAAGCGCCGGATTACTTAACCGGGACATACCCCTACGAGCAGTACTTC
d_call: .
v_call: TRBV21-1
clone_size: few
j_call: TRBJ2-7

cdr3_aa: CASSVSLADYEQYF
cdr3_nt: TGTGCCAGCAGTGTAAGCCTAGCAGACTACGAGCAGTACTTC
d_call: .
v_call: TRBV2
clone_size: few
j_call: TRBJ2-7

cdr3_aa: CASTPGTIGEQYF
cdr3_nt: TGTGCCAGCACCCCCGGGACCATAGGCGAGCAGTACTTC
d_call: .
v_call: TRBV6-1
clone_size: once
j_call: TRBJ2-7

cdr3_aa: CASSILQGFTNTEAFF
cdr3_nt: TGTGCCAGCAGCATACTACAGGGGTTTACGAACACTGAAGCTTTCTTT
d_call: TRBD1
v_call: TRBV11-2
clone_size: .
j_call: TRBJ1-1

cdr3_aa: CASSPSRTGGRNEQFF
cdr3_nt: TGTGCCAGCAGTCCTTCCCGGACAGGGGGCCGGAATGAGCAGTTCTTC
d_call: TRBD1
v_call: TRBV6-5
clone_size: .
j_call: TRBJ2-1

cdr3_aa: CASRSGPREQFF
cdr3_nt: TGTGCCAGCCGATCCGGACCGAGGGAGCAGTTCTTC
d_call: .
v_call: TRBV7-9
clone_size: .
j_call: TRBJ2-1

cdr3_aa: CASSQGETQETQYF
cdr3_nt: TGTGCCAGCAGTCAAGGAGAGACCCAAGAGACCCAGTACTTC
d_call: .
v_call: TRBV3-1
clone_size: .
j_call: TRBJ2-5

cdr3_aa: CASSQTTGRGTEAFF
cdr3_nt: TGCGCCAGCAGCCAAACGACAGGGAGAGGGACTGAAGCTTTCTTT
d_call: TRBD1
v_call: TRBV4-1
clone_size: few
j_call: TRBJ1-1

cdr3_aa: CASSSQGFAEAFF
cdr3_nt: TGTGCCAGCAGCTCCCAGGGATTTGCTGAAGCTTTCTTT
d_call: .
v_call: TRBV7-3
clone_size: few
j_call: TRBJ1-1

cdr3_aa: CSASGATEAFF
cdr3_nt: TGCAGTGCTAGTGGGGCCACTGAAGCTTTCTTT
d_call: .
v_call: TRBV20-1
clone_size: .
j_call: TRBJ1-1

cdr3_aa: CASVFSTDTQYF
cdr3_nt: TGTGCCTCCGTCTTTAGCACAGATACGCAGTATTTT
d_call: .
v_call: TRBV2
clone_size: .
j_call: TRBJ2-3

cdr3_aa: CSARAGHLGTEAFF
cdr3_nt: TGCAGTGCTAGAGCGGGACATCTAGGTACTGAAGCTTTCTTT
d_call: .
v_call: TRBV20-1
clone_size: .
j_call: TRBJ1-1

cdr3_aa: CASSQEALATGELFF
cdr3_nt: TGTGCCAGCAGCCAAGAAGCCCTAGCAACCGGGGAGCTGTTTTTT
d_call: .
v_call: TRBV3-1
clone_size: many
j_call: TRBJ2-2

cdr3_aa: CASSGGTSGRTDTQYF
cdr3_nt: TGTGCCAGCAGTGGGGGGACTAGCGGTAGGACAGATACGCAGTATTTT
d_call: TRBD2
v_call: TRBV12-3/TRBV12-4
clone_size: .
j_call: TRBJ2-3

cdr3_aa: CASNGNGYEQYF
cdr3_nt: TGTGCCAGCAACGGGAACGGATACGAGCAGTACTTC
d_call: .
v_call: TRBV28
clone_size: .
j_call: TRBJ2-7

cdr3_aa: CSALRTSGEQFF
cdr3_nt: TGCAGTGCTCTCCGGACTAGCGGAGAGCAGTTCTTC
d_call: TRBD2
v_call: TRBV20-1
clone_size: .
j_call: TRBJ2-1

cdr3_aa: CASSLGGSSTYNEQFF
cdr3_nt: TGCGCCAGCAGCTTGGGGGGGAGTTCTACCTACAATGAGCAGTTCTTC
d_call: .
v_call: TRBV5-1
clone_size: .
j_call: TRBJ2-1

cdr3_aa: CASSISGFTEAFF
cdr3_nt: TGTGCCAGTAGTATTTCTGGGTTCACTGAAGCTTTCTTT
d_call: .
v_call: TRBV19
clone_size: few
j_call: TRBJ1-1

cdr3_aa: CASNRVGGELFF
cdr3_nt: TGCGCCAGCAACAGAGTAGGCGGGGAGCTGTTTTTT
d_call: .
v_call: TRBV5-1
clone_size: few
j_call: TRBJ2-2

cdr3_aa: CASSQIQMSSYNEQFF
cdr3_nt: TGTGCCAGCAGCCAAATACAGATGAGCTCCTACAATGAGCAGTTCTTC
d_call: .
v_call: TRBV3-1
clone_size: few
j_call: TRBJ2-1

cdr3_aa: CASSQQKGRGQETQYF
cdr3_nt: TGTGCCAGCAGCCAACAAAAAGGGCGGGGACAAGAGACCCAGTACTTC
d_call: .
v_call: TRBV7-2
clone_size: .
j_call: TRBJ2-5